This is a list of T cell receptor beta chains from one sample in a study of T cell changes during pregnancy in multiple sclerosis. Measured with immunoSEQ multiplex PCR; TCRdb has only the in-frame clones, and not every one. Among some 70,000 clones, roughly nine tenths were seen once, and the ten largest hold less than 5.5%. The sequences come from CD8+ T cells from peripheral blood mononuclear cells, collected before pregnancy. These receptor sequences come from a female donor with multiple sclerosis, enrolled in a pregnancy study. The CDR3 runs from the conserved cysteine through the conserved F or W. The order of the fields is CDR3 protein, CDR3 DNA, clone size, J gene, V gene, D gene. D genes are given only for firm matches. Rows give clone size only sometimes, using once, few, many, or a class for an expanded clone.

CDR3aa: CASSIEGQSPYEQYF; CDR3nt: TGTGCCAGTAGTATCGAGGGTCAGAGCCCCTACGAGCAGTACTTC; abundance: once; j_gene: TRBJ2-7; v_gene: TRBV19; d_gene: -
CDR3aa: CASSSGRGLADLETQYF; CDR3nt: TGTGCCAGCAGCTCTGGCCGGGGGCTAGCGGACCTAGAGACCCAGTACTTC; abundance: -; j_gene: TRBJ2-5; v_gene: TRBV5-6; d_gene: -
CDR3aa: CASSLDMGQGTYEQYF; CDR3nt: TGTGCCAGCAGCTTAGATATGGGACAGGGGACCTACGAGCAGTACTTC; abundance: once; j_gene: TRBJ2-7; v_gene: TRBV11-2; d_gene: TRBD1
CDR3aa: CASSLAGYGSPLHF; CDR3nt: TGTGCCAGCAGCTTAGCAGGGTATGGTTCACCCCTCCACTTT; abundance: -; j_gene: TRBJ1-6; v_gene: TRBV11-2; d_gene: -
CDR3aa: CAWSVGGAGSPLHF; CDR3nt: TGTGCCTGGAGTGTAGGGGGGGCTGGCTCACCCCTCCACTTT; abundance: -; j_gene: TRBJ1-6; v_gene: TRBV30; d_gene: -
CDR3aa: CASSQVAGGYNEQFF; CDR3nt: TGTGCCAGCAGCCAAGTAGCGGGGGGTTACAATGAGCAGTTCTTC; abundance: -; j_gene: TRBJ2-1; v_gene: TRBV7-6; d_gene: TRBD2
CDR3aa: CASSLLSGNTGELFF; CDR3nt: TGTGCCAGCAGTCTACTTAGCGGGAACACCGGGGAGCTGTTTTTT; abundance: -; j_gene: TRBJ2-2; v_gene: TRBV27; d_gene: -
CDR3aa: CASSQQGVTEAFF; CDR3nt: TGTGCCAGTAGTCAACAGGGGGTCACTGAAGCTTTCTTT; abundance: few; j_gene: TRBJ1-1; v_gene: TRBV19; d_gene: TRBD1
CDR3aa: CASSLSGGNKNIQYF; CDR3nt: TGTGCCAGCAGTTTATCTGGGGGGAACAAAAACATTCAGTACTTC; abundance: -; j_gene: TRBJ2-4; v_gene: TRBV27; d_gene: -
CDR3aa: CATSPSRVFDGYTF; CDR3nt: TGTGCCACCAGCCCCTCCAGGGTGTTTGATGGCTACACCTTC; abundance: -; j_gene: TRBJ1-2; v_gene: TRBV15; d_gene: -
CDR3aa: CASTFRAGGPTDTQYF; CDR3nt: TGCGCCAGCACCTTCCGGGCGGGGGGCCCCACAGATACGCAGTATTTT; abundance: -; j_gene: TRBJ2-3; v_gene: TRBV5-1; d_gene: TRBD2
CDR3aa: CASSLSPRVPSYNEQFF; CDR3nt: TGTGCCAGCAGTTTATCCCCCCGAGTACCTTCCTACAATGAGCAGTTCTTC; abundance: -; j_gene: TRBJ2-1; v_gene: TRBV27; d_gene: -
CDR3aa: CASSPGLAGVQETQYF; CDR3nt: TGTGCCAGCAGCCCCGGACTAGCGGGGGTGCAAGAGACCCAGTACTTC; abundance: -; j_gene: TRBJ2-5; v_gene: TRBV9; d_gene: TRBD2
CDR3aa: CASAQGFSTDTQYF; CDR3nt: TGTGCCAGCGCCCAGGGGTTTAGCACAGATACGCAGTATTTT; abundance: -; j_gene: TRBJ2-3; v_gene: TRBV7-9; d_gene: -
CDR3aa: CASRRDHCSYNEQFF; CDR3nt: TGCGCCAGCAGGCGAGATCACTGCTCCTACAATGAGCAGTTCTTC; abundance: -; j_gene: TRBJ2-1; v_gene: TRBV23-1; d_gene: -
CDR3aa: CASSLAGVGGYTF; CDR3nt: TGTGCCAGCAGCTTAGCAGGGGTTGGTGGCTACACCTTC; abundance: -; j_gene: TRBJ1-2; v_gene: TRBV7-8; d_gene: -
CDR3aa: CASSEARGLEQPQHF; CDR3nt: TGTGCCAGCAGTGAAGCGCGGGGTTTGGAACAGCCCCAGCATTTT; abundance: -; j_gene: TRBJ1-5; v_gene: TRBV6-1; d_gene: -
CDR3aa: CASSLSGADKQGAEQPQHF; CDR3nt: TGTGCCAGCAGCCTGTCTGGGGCCGATAAACAGGGGGCTGAACAGCCCCAGCATTTT; abundance: -; j_gene: TRBJ1-5; v_gene: TRBV7-9; d_gene: TRBD1
CDR3aa: CAISRLAGDRVINEQFF; CDR3nt: TGTGCCATCAGTAGACTAGCGGGGGACCGGGTAATTAATGAGCAGTTCTTC; abundance: -; j_gene: TRBJ2-1; v_gene: TRBV10-3; d_gene: TRBD2
CDR3aa: CASETDYYDNEQFF; CDR3nt: TGTGCCAGCGAAACAGACTACTACGACAATGAGCAGTTCTTC; abundance: -; j_gene: TRBJ2-1; v_gene: TRBV6-1; d_gene: -
CDR3aa: CASSLYNPDSSNYGYTF; CDR3nt: TGTGCCAGCAGCTTGTATAATCCGGACAGTTCGAACTATGGCTACACCTTC; abundance: -; j_gene: TRBJ1-2; v_gene: TRBV5-6; d_gene: -
CDR3aa: CASSELQGAEAFF; CDR3nt: TGTGCCAGCAGTGAACTACAGGGCGCTGAAGCTTTCTTT; abundance: many; j_gene: TRBJ1-1; v_gene: TRBV6-1; d_gene: -
CDR3aa: CASSGPTGKEATDTQYF; CDR3nt: TGTGCCAGCAGTGGGCCGACAGGGAAGGAAGCAACAGATACGCAGTATTTT; abundance: -; j_gene: TRBJ2-3; v_gene: TRBV6-1; d_gene: TRBD1
CDR3aa: CASSLDGGRLGEQYF; CDR3nt: TGCGCCAGCAGCTTGGATGGCGGGAGACTGGGCGAGCAGTACTTC; abundance: -; j_gene: TRBJ2-7; v_gene: TRBV5-1; d_gene: TRBD2
CDR3aa: CSVVWLAGGIETQYF; CDR3nt: TGCAGCGTTGTTTGGCTAGCGGGGGGGATAGAGACCCAGTACTTC; abundance: -; j_gene: TRBJ2-5; v_gene: TRBV29-1; d_gene: TRBD2
CDR3aa: CASSTPKERDQPQHF; CDR3nt: TGTGCCAGCAGTACGCCCAAGGAGCGCGATCAGCCCCAGCATTTT; abundance: -; j_gene: TRBJ1-5; v_gene: TRBV6-5; d_gene: -
CDR3aa: CASSGEQRGSRSYNEQFF; CDR3nt: TGTGCCAGCAGTGGTGAACAACGGGGGAGCCGCTCCTACAATGAGCAGTTCTTC; abundance: -; j_gene: TRBJ2-1; v_gene: TRBV6-1; d_gene: -
CDR3aa: CASTTGVRTEKLFF; CDR3nt: TGTGCCAGTACCACAGGGGTGCGGACTGAAAAACTGTTTTTT; abundance: -; j_gene: TRBJ1-4; v_gene: TRBV19; d_gene: TRBD1
CDR3aa: CSVVSGGATNTGELFF; CDR3nt: TGCAGCGTTGTGAGCGGGGGGGCAACGAACACCGGGGAGCTGTTTTTT; abundance: once; j_gene: TRBJ2-2; v_gene: TRBV29-1; d_gene: TRBD2
CDR3aa: CASSPSGGYLETQYF; CDR3nt: TGCGCCAGCAGTCCCAGCGGGGGATACTTGGAGACCCAGTACTTC; abundance: -; j_gene: TRBJ2-5; v_gene: TRBV5-1; d_gene: TRBD2
CDR3aa: CASSLGGGETQYF; CDR3nt: TGTGCCAGCAGCTTAGGGGGGGGAGAGACCCAGTACTTC; abundance: -; j_gene: TRBJ2-5; v_gene: TRBV11-2; d_gene: TRBD2
CDR3aa: CASRGGVSSGGDTQYF; CDR3nt: TGTGCCAGCAGGGGCGGAGTCTCTAGCGGGGGAGATACGCAGTATTTT; abundance: -; j_gene: TRBJ2-3; v_gene: TRBV2; d_gene: TRBD2
CDR3aa: CASSTWTGLETQYF; CDR3nt: TGTGCCAGCAGCACATGGACAGGATTAGAGACCCAGTACTTC; abundance: -; j_gene: TRBJ2-5; v_gene: TRBV14; d_gene: TRBD1
CDR3aa: CASSLTGGSYEQYF; CDR3nt: TGTGCCAGCAGCCTAACAGGGGGCTCCTACGAGCAGTACTTC; abundance: -; j_gene: TRBJ2-7; v_gene: TRBV14; d_gene: TRBD1
CDR3aa: CASSLDRGRGYEQYF; CDR3nt: TGCGCCAGCAGCTTGGACAGGGGGCGCGGGTACGAGCAGTACTTC; abundance: -; j_gene: TRBJ2-7; v_gene: TRBV5-1; d_gene: TRBD1
CDR3aa: CASSRNPDTSTEAFF; CDR3nt: TGTGCCAGCAGCCGAAACCCGGACACAAGCACTGAAGCTTTCTTT; abundance: -; j_gene: TRBJ1-1; v_gene: TRBV6-5; d_gene: -
CDR3aa: CACPNSSYNEQFF; CDR3nt: TGTGCCTGTCCAAATAGCTCCTACAATGAGCAGTTCTTC; abundance: -; j_gene: TRBJ2-1; v_gene: TRBV30; d_gene: -
CDR3aa: CAWSPGLAGAGQYF; CDR3nt: TGTGCCTGGAGCCCGGGACTAGCGGGGGCCGGGCAGTACTTC; abundance: -; j_gene: TRBJ2-7; v_gene: TRBV30; d_gene: TRBD2
CDR3aa: CAISEWQELNTEAFF; CDR3nt: TGTGCCATCAGTGAGTGGCAGGAACTGAACACTGAAGCTTTCTTT; abundance: -; j_gene: TRBJ1-1; v_gene: TRBV10-3; d_gene: -
CDR3aa: CASRGQLYQETQYF; CDR3nt: TGTGCCAGCCGGGGTCAATTGTACCAAGAGACCCAGTACTTC; abundance: -; j_gene: TRBJ2-5; v_gene: TRBV27; d_gene: -
CDR3aa: CASSPLGGAYGYTF; CDR3nt: TGTGCCAGCAGTCCCCTAGGGGGGGCCTATGGCTACACCTTC; abundance: -; j_gene: TRBJ1-2; v_gene: TRBV27; d_gene: -
CDR3aa: CASSQGGVRGYTF; CDR3nt: TGCGCCAGCAGCCAAGGGGGGGTTCGTGGCTACACCTTC; abundance: -; j_gene: TRBJ1-2; v_gene: TRBV4-1; d_gene: -
CDR3aa: CASSLNWLGQGPLNYGYTF; CDR3nt: TGTGCCAGCTCCCTTAACTGGCTAGGACAGGGCCCCTTGAACTATGGCTACACCTTC; abundance: -; j_gene: TRBJ1-2; v_gene: TRBV18; d_gene: TRBD1
CDR3aa: CASSFGGTEAFF; CDR3nt: TGTGCCAGCAGCTTCGGCGGCACTGAAGCTTTCTTT; abundance: -; j_gene: TRBJ1-1; v_gene: TRBV11-2; d_gene: -
CDR3aa: CASSAPATRENTEAFF; CDR3nt: TGTGCCAGCAGTGCCCCGGCCACCCGGGAGAACACTGAAGCTTTCTTT; abundance: -; j_gene: TRBJ1-1; v_gene: TRBV2; d_gene: -